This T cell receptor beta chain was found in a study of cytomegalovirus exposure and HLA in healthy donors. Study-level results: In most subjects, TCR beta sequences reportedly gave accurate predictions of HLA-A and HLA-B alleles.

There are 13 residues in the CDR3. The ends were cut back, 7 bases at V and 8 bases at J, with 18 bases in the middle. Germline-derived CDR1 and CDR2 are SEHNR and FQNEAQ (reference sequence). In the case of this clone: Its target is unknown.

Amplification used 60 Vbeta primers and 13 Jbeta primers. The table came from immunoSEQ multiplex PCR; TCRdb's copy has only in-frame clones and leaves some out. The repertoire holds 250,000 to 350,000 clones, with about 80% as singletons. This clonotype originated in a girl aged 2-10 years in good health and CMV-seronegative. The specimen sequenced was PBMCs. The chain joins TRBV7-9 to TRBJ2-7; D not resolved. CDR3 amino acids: CASIPTSRGKQYF. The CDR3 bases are TGTGCCAGCATCCCCACCTCCCGCGGCAAGCAGTACTTC.